The 9 T cell receptor beta chains below come from one sample, sequenced in a study of TIL therapy for anti-PD-1-resistant metastatic lung cancer. The time point denotes: pre-treatment sample, taken before nivolumab and TIL therapy. Sequencing used immunoSEQ v3. TCRdb keeps only in-frame clones here, not all; method: immunoSEQ multiplex PCR. This table holds 60,000 or so clones, about 69% found once. Material: blood, obtained at baseline. The receptors come from a person aged 25-85 years with non-small cell lung cancer.

The V gene is TRBV9, the J gene TRBJ2-5; TRBD2 agrees at 7 bases. This CDR3 contains 16 residues. V trimming: 3 bases; J trimming: 5 bases; junction bases outside the gene matches: 13. CDR1 is SGDLS and CDR2 is YYNGEE in the germline V gene. This chain's CDR3 is CASSETPLGSGETQYF. The CDR3, as DNA: TGTGCCAGCAGCGAGACCCCCTTAGGTAGCGGGGAGACCCAGTACTTC.

The V call is TRBV4-1, the J call TRBJ1-5; weak D call: TRBD1 (5 bases). The CDR3 length is 14 residues. V was trimmed by 0 bases and J by 6 bases, leaving 9 bases between them. Per germline, CDR1 MGHRA and CDR2 YSYEKL. The CDR3 DNA reads TGCGCCAGCAGCCAAGATGCGGGGGGTCAGCCCCAGCATTTT. This encodes CASSQDAGGQPQHF.

The chain carries TRBV7-2 and TRBJ2-7, with 9 bases fitting TRBD2. This CDR3 has 16 residues. V was pared by 5 bases and J by 4 bases, with 12 bases of the junction left unmatched. In germline, CDR1 is SGHTA, CDR2 FQGNSA. CDR3 DNA sequence: TGTGCCAGCAGCCCGAGACTAGCGGCCCCACGGTACGAGCAGTACTTC. It specifies CASSPRLAAPRYEQYF. The full variable domain, in which reference TRBV7-2 and TRBJ2-7 provide the parts outside the CDR3, is GAGVSQSPSNKVTEKGKDVELRCDPISGHTALYWYRQSLGQGLEFLIYFQGNSAPDKSGLPSDRFSAERTGGSVSTLTIQRTQQEDSAVYLCASSPRLAAPRYEQYFGPGTRLTVT.

Worth noting for this clone: The sample holds other DNA sequences that translate to the same CDR3. V gene TRBV7-6 combines with J gene TRBJ1-1, with a weak D call TRBD1 (5 bases). CDR3 length equals 13 residues. Germline CDR1 reads SGHVS; CDR2 reads FNYEAQ. Trimming took 2 bases from V and 5 from J, leaving 9 bases between them. In DNA form, the CDR3 reads TGTGCCAGCAGCTTAACAGGAAATACTGAAGCTTTCTTT. Translation gives CASSLTGNTEAFF.

V is TRBV6-1 and J is TRBJ2-1; D might be TRBD1 (6 bases). This CDR3 region has 14 residues. Trimming stripped 5 bases from V and 0 bases from J, with 8 bases between. Germline CDR1 is MNHNS and CDR2 is SASEGT. CDR3 region: CASSRDISYNEQFF. CDR3 sequence (DNA): TGTGCCAGCAGTAGGGACATCTCCTACAATGAGCAGTTCTTC.

V usage is TRBV11-3 and J usage is TRBJ2-2; TRBD2 agrees at 7 bases. In germline, CDR1 is SGHNT, CDR2 YENEEA. The CDR3 is made up of 15 amino acids. V dropped 6 bases and J dropped 5; count of bases not matched to a gene: 9. As DNA, the CDR3 is TGTGCCAGCAGACCTGGGCGGGAGAGGACCGGGGAGCTGTTTTTT. It codes for CASRPGRERTGELFF.

The rearrangement uses TRBV21-1 and TRBJ2-7. TRBV21-1 is a listed pseudogene. CDR3 length equals 12 residues. The CDR3 region has the DNA TGTGCCAGCAGCAAGGGACGTGGACCGGGGTACTTC. It codes for CASSKGRGPGYF.

The CDR3 loop is CASSLTPPAGGPDEQYF. DNA for the CDR3: TGTGCCAGCAGCTTAACTCCCCCAGCGGGAGGGCCGGACGAGCAGTACTTC. The chain recombines TRBV7-8 with TRBJ2-7, with TRBD2 identical over 10 bases. Germline V gives CDR1 SGHVS, CDR2 FQNEAQ. Losses at the gene ends were 2 bases for V and 5 bases for J; bases not matched to a gene: 12. This CDR3 comprises 17 residues.

The chain uses TRBV5-1 and TRBJ2-3, with D unresolved. V lost 0 bases, J lost 4 bases, and 3 bases lay in between. This CDR3 has 12 residues. The germline gives CDR1 SGHRS, CDR2 YFSETQ. CDR3 protein: CASSLDADTQYF. Written as DNA, the CDR3 is TGCGCCAGCAGCTTGGACGCAGATACGCAGTATTTT.